These 30 T cell receptor beta chains share one sample of origin, sequenced in a study of cytomegalovirus exposure and HLA in healthy donors. Primers included in the PCR were 60 Vbeta and 13 Jbeta primers. Sequencing was performed with immunoSEQ multiplex PCR; in TCRdb, only in-frame clones are kept and a portion is missing. Of roughly 120,000 clones detected, 80% appear once; the ten largest clones hold less than 3%. The sequencing sample was made of PBMCs. These receptors all stem from a man between 25 and 39 years old in good health and CMV-seronegative.

This chain links TRBV11-2 with TRBJ1-1; D call uncertain. The ends were cut back, 3 bases at V and 5 bases at J, with 13 bases in the middle. This CDR3 comprises 14 residues. In germline, CDR1 is SGHAT, CDR2 FQNNGV. The CDR3 protein is CASSFPDRRTEAFF. The CDR3 nucleotides are TGTGCCAGCAGCTTCCCCGATAGGAGGACTGAAGCTTTCTTT.

As for this clone: One junction end disagrees with the germline gene, perhaps due to a read error. The chain has TRBV2 and TRBJ1-2; 7 bases fit TRBD1. The CDR3 totals 11 residues. Germline V gives CDR1 SNHLY, CDR2 FYNNEI. As DNA, the CDR3 is TGTGCCAGCACCACCATAAACAGGGGAAGATTC. Its translation is CASTTINRGRF. The variable domain in full, with the rest retrieved from reference TRBV2 and TRBJ1-2, is EPEVTQTPSHQVTQMGQEVILRCVPISNHLYFYWYRQILGQKVEFLVSFYNNEISEKSEIFDDQFSVERPDGSNFTLKIRSTKLEDSAMYFCASTTINRGRFGSGTRLTVV.

This clone was seen only a few times. The chain combines TRBV28 with TRBJ1-4; TRBD1 is a possible D gene (6 bases). Germline values: CDR1 MDHEN, CDR2 SYDVKM. V was trimmed by 2 bases and J by 0 bases, leaving 19 bases between them. The CDR3 is made up of 19 amino acids. CDR3 in amino acids: CASSLVIGTTYATNEKLFF. For the CDR3, the DNA is TGTGCCAGCAGTTTAGTCATCGGGACAACTTATGCAACTAATGAAAAACTGTTTTTT.

The rearrangement uses TRBV21-1 and TRBJ2-7; TRBD1 is the table's D call and was not checked against the DNA. TRBV21-1 represents a pseudogene. The CDR3 runs 14 residues. CDR3 sequence reads: CASNQGDSSYEQYF. CDR3 nucleotide sequence: TGTGCCAGCAACCAGGGCGACAGTTCCTACGAGCAGTACTTC.

This clone has only a few counts. This chain connects TRBV2 to TRBJ1-6, with TRBD1 matching over 11 bases. Trimming removed 5 bases from V and 10 bases from J; junction bases left unmatched: 10. There are 16 residues in the CDR3. The germline V gene encodes CDR1 SNHLY and CDR2 FYNNEI. CDR3: CASSFDGTGGRSPLHF. Written as DNA, the CDR3 is TGTGCCAGCAGTTTCGACGGGACAGGGGGAAGATCACCCCTCCACTTT.

V and J are TRBV9 and TRBJ2-7; possible D gene TRBD1, 5 bases. This CDR3 has 14 amino acids. Deletions cut 2 bases from V and 6 bases from J, with 15 bases between. Per the germline V gene, CDR1 is SGDLS and CDR2 is YYNGEE. In nucleotides, the CDR3 is TGTGCCAGCAGCGTCCACAGCGCAGGGATCGAGCAGTACTTC. Protein: CASSVHSAGIEQYF.

The V and J genes are TRBV5-1 and TRBJ2-1, with 10 nucleotides matching TRBD2. The germline V gene has CDR1 SGHRS and CDR2 YFSETQ. The length of the CDR3 is 15 residues. The V gene end was trimmed by 4 bases and the J gene end by 4 bases; junction bases not matched to a gene: 5. CDR3 DNA: TGCGCCAGCAGCCGAGCGGGAGGGGTGTACAATGAGCAGTTCTTC. Amino acids: CASSRAGGVYNEQFF.

The V call is TRBV9, the J call TRBJ2-1; the match to TRBD2 covers 11 bases. V gave up 3 bases and J gave up 0 bases; unmatched junction bases: 5. Per the germline V gene, CDR1 is SGDLS and CDR2 is YYNGEE. CDR3 length equals 17 residues. The CDR3 here is CASSARLAGPSYNEQFF. CDR3 nucleotides: TGTGCCAGCAGCGCCAGACTAGCGGGACCCTCCTACAATGAGCAGTTCTTC. The full variable domain, with the rest looked up from reference TRBV9 and TRBJ2-1, is DSGVTQTPKHLITATGQRVTLRCSPRSGDLSVYWYQQSLDQGLQFLIQYYNGEERAKGNILERFSAQQFPDLHSELNLSSLELGDSALYFCASSARLAGPSYNEQFFGPGTRLTVL.

The chain is built from TRBV27 and TRBJ2-5; D may be TRBD1 or TRBD2 (5 bases each). CDR1 and CDR2 from the germline V gene are MNHEY and SMNVEV (reference sequence). CDR3 size: 14 residues. Trimming cost V 10 bases and J 2 bases, with 17 bases left between them. CDR3 loop: CATRVAGGQETQYF. The CDR3 bases are TGTGCCACCAGGGTGGCGGGTGGACAAGAGACCCAGTACTTC.

This clone was observed a handful of times. This chain links TRBV15 with TRBJ1-1; 8 bases line up with TRBD1. CDR1 is LNHNV, CDR2 YYDKDF, per germline (reference sequence). V shed 0 bases, J shed 11 bases, and the junction held 8 bases outside the gene matches. The CDR3 covers 14 residues. In nucleotides, the CDR3 is TGTGCCACCAGCAGAGAAAGTGGGACAGGAGGGGCTTTCTTT. The encoded protein is CATSRESGTGGAFF.

The rearrangement joins TRBV5-1 to TRBJ1-1; D is unresolved. The length of the CDR3 is 14 residues. The germline CDR1 and CDR2 sequences are SGHRS and YFSETQ. V lost 0 bases and J lost 2, with 8 bases in between. For the CDR3, the DNA is TGCGCCAGCAGCTTGGTACTGATCAACACTGAAGCTTTCTTT. Translation gives CASSLVLINTEAFF.

V usage is TRBV5-1 and J usage is TRBJ1-1; D is undetermined. V was shortened by 4 bases and J by 4 bases, with 17 bases between the two germline ends. The CDR3 sequence is 15 residues long. CDR1 SGHRS and CDR2 YFSETQ come from the germline V gene. The CDR3 is CASSPTPEGLTEAFF. DNA of the CDR3: TGCGCCAGCAGCCCGACCCCCGAGGGCCTCACTGAAGCTTTCTTT.

The chain combines TRBV7-2 with TRBJ1-1; 7 bases align to TRBD1. This CDR3 comprises 14 residues. The V and J ends lost 2 bases and 5 bases, in that order; junction bases with no gene match: 5. Germline assignment: CDR1 SGHTA and CDR2 FQGNSA. CDR3 DNA sequence: TGTGCCAGCAGCTTAAATTGGGACAGAACTGAAGCTTTCTTT. It translates to CASSLNWDRTEAFF.

The V gene is TRBV6-1, the J gene TRBJ1-5; no firm D call. From germline, CDR1 is MNHNS and CDR2 SASEGT. Between the trimmed V and J ends, which lost 6 bases and 6 bases, there was a span of 12 bases. The CDR3 has 13 amino acids. CDR3 in amino acids: CASRRELVQPQHF. The DNA of the CDR3 is TGTGCCAGCAGACGGGAACTAGTTCAGCCCCAGCATTTT.

The V gene is TRBV2, the J gene TRBJ2-4, with 8 bases matching TRBD1. The CDR3 totals 15 residues. V lost 2 bases and J lost 4; bases outside the gene matches: 4. In germline, CDR1 is SNHLY, CDR2 FYNNEI. The CDR3 region has the DNA TGTGCCAGCAGTGAATGGACAGGGACGAAAAACATTCAGTACTTC. It codes for CASSEWTGTKNIQYF.

The chain links TRBV18 to TRBJ1-5, with unresolved D. CDR1 and CDR2 (germline): KGHSH, LQKENI. This CDR3 spans 16 amino acids. Trimming took off 6 bases at V and 2 bases at J, with 17 bases between the two ends. The CDR3: CASSQSPDDRNQPQHF. For the CDR3, the DNA is TGTGCCAGCTCCCAATCACCAGATGATCGCAATCAGCCCCAGCATTTT.

This chain links TRBV4-1 with TRBJ2-1; 7 bases agree with TRBD2. This CDR3 comprises 17 residues. The trim removed 4 bases at V and 4 bases at J, leaving 13 bases unmatched. Germline CDR1 reads MGHRA; CDR2 reads YSYEKL. The CDR3 here is CASSPEGSGMKYNEQFF. CDR3 nucleotide sequence: TGCGCCAGCAGCCCAGAGGGGAGCGGGATGAAATACAATGAGCAGTTCTTC.

The chain combines TRBV9 with TRBJ2-2, with 10 bases identical to TRBD1. J gave up 7 bases and V 3 bases, and 3 bases lay outside the gene matches. Germline CDR1 and CDR2: SGDLS and YYNGEE. The CDR3 is 14 amino acids. The CDR3 nucleotides read TGTGCCAGCAGCGGACAGGGGGCTAACGGGGAGCTGTTTTTT. This translates into CASSGQGANGELFF.

The chain links TRBV9 to TRBJ1-4; D remains unclear. Germline-derived CDR1 and CDR2 are SGDLS and YYNGEE. The CDR3 length is 14 residues. V was shortened by 4 bases and J by 0 bases, with 7 bases between the two germline ends. The CDR3 is CASSRVTTNEKLFF. The CDR3 DNA reads TGTGCCAGCAGCCGGGTAACAACTAATGAAAAACTGTTTTTT.

The V call is TRBV19, the J call TRBJ2-3; 9 bases fit TRBD2. Germline V gene lookup returns CDR1 LNHDA and CDR2 SQIVND (reference sequence). With 1 base clipped from V and 2 bases from J, the junction kept 4 bases outside the gene matches. The CDR3 consists of 16 residues. DNA for the CDR3: TGTGCCAGTAGTATAGCGCGACTAGCGGCCACAGATACGCAGTATTTT. This translates into CASSIARLAATDTQYF.

This chain uses TRBV4-3 with TRBJ1-5; 8 bases fit TRBD1. The CDR3 has 17 residues. CDR1 is LGHNA, CDR2 YSLEER, per germline. V was clipped by 0 bases and J by 4 bases; unmatched bases: 8. CDR3 sequence reads: CASSQDSWGQANQPQHF. Written as DNA, the CDR3 is TGCGCCAGCAGCCAAGATTCATGGGGACAGGCGAATCAGCCCCAGCATTTT.

The chain carries TRBV5-1 and TRBJ1-1, with D possibly being TRBD1 (6 bases). Deletions cut 2 bases from V and 9 bases from J, with 11 bases between. CDR1 and CDR2 (germline): SGHRS, YFSETQ. There are 12 residues in the CDR3. CDR3 amino acids: CASSLQGSQAFF. CDR3 DNA sequence: TGCGCCAGCAGCTTACAGGGTTCTCAAGCTTTCTTT.

This chain connects TRBV5-4 to TRBJ2-2; D unclear. V dropped 4 bases and J dropped 1 base, with 14 bases sitting between them. Germline assignment: CDR1 SGHNT and CDR2 YYREEE (reference sequence). The CDR3 runs 16 residues. The CDR3, as DNA: TGTGCCAGCAGCCCCTATAGATATCAGAACACCGGGGAGCTGTTTTTT. This sequence encodes CASSPYRYQNTGELFF.

V gene TRBV4-1 combines with J gene TRBJ1-2; TRBD1 might be the D (5 bases). Trimming removed 0 bases from V and 7 bases from J, with 24 bases in between. CDR1 is MGHRA and CDR2 is YSYEKL in the germline V gene. There are 18 residues in the CDR3. The CDR3 region has the DNA TGCGCCAGCAGCCAAGAGTCCACTACGGGAGGGAGGGGTAGTGGCTACACCTTC. Amino acid sequence: CASSQESTTGGRGSGYTF.

The chain links TRBV15 to TRBJ1-1, with 7 bases matching TRBD1. Germline CDR1 LNHNV, CDR2 YYDKDF (reference sequence). V shed 4 bases, J shed 2 bases, and the junction held 13 bases outside the gene matches. The CDR3 has 17 amino acids. This chain's CDR3 is CATSNQGGYKGNTEAFF. Here the CDR3 DNA reads TGTGCCACCAGCAATCAGGGGGGTTATAAGGGTAACACTGAAGCTTTCTTT.

This clone was observed a single time. This chain joins TRBV5-1 and TRBJ2-5; 9 bases fit TRBD2. With 4 bases clipped from V and 3 bases from J, the junction kept 13 bases outside the gene matches. This CDR3 contains 17 residues. Germline lookup yields CDR1 SGHRS and CDR2 YFSETQ. The CDR3 DNA is TGCGCCAGCAGCCGCCTTCCGCTGACTAGCGGAGAAGAGACCCAGTACTTC. Protein product: CASSRLPLTSGEETQYF.

Concerning this clone itself: Relative to the germline gene, one junction end is altered; a read error may explain this. The chain is built from TRBV19 and TRBJ1-5; a possible D gene is TRBD1 (5 bases). CDR3 length: 14 amino acids. Germline assignment: CDR1 LNHDA and CDR2 SQIVND (reference sequence). This CDR3 is CASSWGVSNQPQNF. The CDR3 region has the DNA TGTGCCAGTAGCTGGGGGGTTAGCAATCAGCCCCAGAATTTT. The variable domain in full, completed from reference TRBV19 and TRBJ1-5, reads DGGITQSPKYLFRKEGQNVTLSCEQNLNHDAMYWYRQDPGQGLRLIYYSQIVNDFQKGDIAEGYSVSREKKESFPLTVTSAQKNPTAFYLCASSWGVSNQPQNFGDGTRLSIL.

The rearrangement links TRBV5-1 to TRBJ2-7, with TRBD1 identical over 11 bases. The junction had 5 bases not matched to a gene; V was cut back by 0 bases and J by 3 bases. This CDR3 has 16 residues. CDR1 and CDR2 (germline): SGHRS, YFSETQ. CDR3 protein: CASSLGGTGGNYEQYF. The CDR3 region has the DNA TGCGCCAGCAGCTTGGGCGGGACAGGGGGGAACTACGAGCAGTACTTC.

This clone was detected only a few times. The CDR3 coding sequence is TGTGCCATCAGTGCGGGACAGGTCGGGAGTGAAGCTTTCTTT. It is translated as CAISAGQVGSEAFF. The chain employs TRBV10-3 and TRBJ1-1; 8 bases line up with TRBD1. Germline trimming cut 4 bases from V and 7 bases from J; bases unmatched to any gene: 8. Germline V gives CDR1 ENHRY, CDR2 SYGVKD. The CDR3 is 14 residues long.

The chain has TRBV19 and TRBJ1-5, with D uncertain. V was trimmed by 5 bases and J by 0 bases, leaving 17 bases between them. This CDR3 comprises 17 residues. CDR1 LNHDA and CDR2 SQIVND come from the germline V gene (reference sequence). The CDR3 protein is CASSVNPRAYSNQPQHF. The DNA for the CDR3 is TGTGCCAGTAGTGTAAACCCTCGAGCCTATAGCAATCAGCCCCAGCATTTT.